Each of the 3 T cell receptor beta chains below was sequenced from the same sample in a study of blood T cell repertoires in COVID-19. Assay used: immunoSEQ multiplex PCR; TCRdb lists only in-frame clones, some missing. This table holds 70,000 to 100,000 clones, 86% found once. The sample taken for sequencing was peripheral blood. The origin of the receptors is a man aged 80 or over with active or convalescent COVID-19.

The V gene is TRBV7-9, the J gene TRBJ1-2, with D unresolved. The germline CDR1 and CDR2 sequences are SEHNR and FQNEAQ (reference sequence). CDR3 size: 15 residues. The V gene lost 1 base and the J gene lost 4 bases, with 13 bases spanning the gap. DNA of the CDR3: TGTGCCAGCAGCTTAGGCAGGCCTTCCTTCTATGGCTACACCTTC. Translated: CASSLGRPSFYGYTF.

This chain connects TRBV7-2 to TRBJ1-2; tentatively, D is TRBD1 (5 bases). The CDR3 contains 15 residues. Germline lookup yields CDR1 SGHTA and CDR2 FQGNSA. V lost 2 bases to trimming and J lost 4 bases, with 14 bases between them. In DNA, the CDR3 is TGTGCCAGCAGCTTACCGCCGACCGGGGGCTATGGCTACACCTTC. This gives the protein CASSLPPTGGYGYTF.

This chain joins TRBV27 and TRBJ1-2, with no clear D. This CDR3 region has 15 residues. Trimming shortened V by 1 base and J by 6 bases, and 15 bases separated the two germline ends. The germline gives CDR1 MNHEY, CDR2 SMNVEV (reference sequence). The CDR3 sequence is CASSLLGSGVNGYTF. Written as DNA, the CDR3 is TGTGCCAGCAGTTTATTGGGCAGCGGGGTAAATGGCTACACCTTC.